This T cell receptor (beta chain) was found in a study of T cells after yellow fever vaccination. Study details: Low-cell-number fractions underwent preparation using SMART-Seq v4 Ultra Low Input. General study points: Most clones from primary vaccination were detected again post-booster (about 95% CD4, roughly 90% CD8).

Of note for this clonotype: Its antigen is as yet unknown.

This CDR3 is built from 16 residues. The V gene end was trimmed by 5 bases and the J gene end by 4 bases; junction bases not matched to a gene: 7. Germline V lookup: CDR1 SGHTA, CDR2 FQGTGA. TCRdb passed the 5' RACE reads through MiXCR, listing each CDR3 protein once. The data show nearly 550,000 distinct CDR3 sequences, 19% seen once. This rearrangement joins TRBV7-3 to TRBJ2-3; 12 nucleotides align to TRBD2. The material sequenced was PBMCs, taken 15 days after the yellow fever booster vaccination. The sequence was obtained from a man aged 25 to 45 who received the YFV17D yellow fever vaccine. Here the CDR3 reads CASSRLTSGSADTQYF. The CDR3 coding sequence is TGTGCCAGCAGCCGCTTGACTAGCGGGAGCGCAGATACGCAGTATTTT.